The clone carrying this T cell receptor (beta chain) was seen ten or more times. The data are from a study of molecular identifiers for immune sequencing clone quantification. Study as a whole: Replicates involved a five-way split of RNA from around 20,000 or 100,000 naive CD8 cells, with sequencing of four.

TCRdb reprocessed the PCR reads with MiXCR, giving one entry per CDR3 protein. The data show approximately 500,000 distinct CDR3 sequences, over 20% seen once. Per the germline V gene, CDR1 is SNHLY and CDR2 is FYNNEI. The J segment lost 2 bases and the V segment lost 5 bases, leaving 16 bases of the junction unmatched. The CDR3 has 18 residues. This chain uses TRBV2 with TRBJ2-7; 9 bases match TRBD1. Sample: naive CD8+ T cells from blood, with Jurkat cell RNA spiked in. The subset: FACS-sorted CD8+CD4-CCR7+CD45RA+ naive T cells. The clonotype was recovered from a human donor in good health. Some libraries in this study had Jurkat cell RNA spiked in. CDR3 coding DNA: TGTGCCAGCAGTTCTGACAGGGGGGGCTCGATACTGACCTACGAGCAGTACTTC. This gives the protein CASSSDRGGSILTYEQYF. The whole variable domain, filled in from reference TRBV2 and TRBJ2-7, reads EPEVTQTPSHQVTQMGQEVILRCVPISNHLYFYWYRQILGQKVEFLVSFYNNEISEKSEIFDDQFSVERPDGSNFTLKIRSTKLEDSAMYFCASSSDRGGSILTYEQYFGPGTRLTVT.